These 21 T cell receptor beta chains were sequenced from one sample in a study of identical twins. In TCRdb, the 5' RACE reads were re-called with MiXCR into one record per CDR3 protein. The sample lists about 250,000 distinct CDR3 sequences, 6.5% to 9.5% occurring once. The same sample was also used in a study of yellow fever vaccine responses in identical twins.

Sequencing was carried out using CD8+ T cells sorted from blood. Receptors originate from a woman aged 18-29 years in good health.

The chain couples TRBV18 to TRBJ2-2; 12 bases agree with TRBD2. The CDR3 spans 16 residues. V dropped 4 bases and J dropped 6; count of bases not matched to a gene: 6. Germline CDR1 is KGHSH and CDR2 is LQKENI. CDR3 sequence (DNA): TGTGCCAGCTCACAACCGACTAGCGGGAGCTCCGGGGAGCTGTTTTTT. Its protein product is CASSQPTSGSSGELFF.

The chain is built from TRBV7-9 and TRBJ2-3; no firm D call. Germline V gives CDR1 SEHNR, CDR2 FQNEAQ (reference sequence). The CDR3 consists of 15 residues. V shed 0 bases and J shed 3 bases, with 10 bases lying between them. The CDR3: CASSLAGSTTDTQYF. In nucleotides, the CDR3 is TGTGCCAGCAGCTTAGCTGGAAGTACGACAGATACGCAGTATTTT.

The V gene is TRBV7-8, the J gene TRBJ2-3; D not certain. V gave up 5 bases and J gave up 6 bases, with 12 bases separating them. The germline V gene has CDR1 SGHVS and CDR2 FQNEAQ. This CDR3 has 13 residues. CDR3 region: CASSQDSRDTQYF. The CDR3 DNA is TGTGCCAGCAGCCAAGACTCTAGGGATACGCAGTATTTT.

This clonotype was seen ten or more times. V is TRBV3-1 and J is TRBJ2-7; tentatively, D is TRBD2 (5 bases). The CDR3 spans 15 residues. Trimming took 1 base from V and 2 from J, leaving 12 bases between them. Germline V lookup: CDR1 LGHDT, CDR2 YNNKEL (reference sequence). The CDR3 nucleotides read TGTGCCAGCAGCCAAGGTTTCGCGGGCACCTACGAGCAGTACTTC. Translating it yields CASSQGFAGTYEQYF.

The table lists this clonotype with a few counts. The chain couples TRBV7-2 to TRBJ1-1, with 8 nucleotides matching TRBD1. From germline, CDR1 is SGHTA and CDR2 FQGNSA. The CDR3 is 13 residues long. V was pared by 2 bases and J by 5 bases, with 1 base of the junction left unmatched. The CDR3: CASSLNRGTEAFF. Here the CDR3 DNA reads TGTGCCAGCAGCTTAAACAGGGGGACTGAAGCTTTCTTT.

This clonotype was seen only a few times. The J gene is TRBJ2-3, the V gene TRBV5-1, with 9 bases aligning to TRBD2. Per germline, CDR1 SGHRS and CDR2 YFSETQ. The CDR3 runs 17 residues. V shed 0 bases, J shed 4 bases, and the junction held 9 bases outside the gene matches. The CDR3 region has the DNA TGCGCCAGCAGCTTGGTGACTAGCGGATATATCGCAGATACGCAGTATTTT. The encoded protein is CASSLVTSGYIADTQYF.

The rearrangement uses TRBV4-1 and TRBJ2-7; 8 bases agree with TRBD1. V was clipped by 1 base and J by 4 bases; unmatched bases: 3. CDR3 length: 14 amino acids. Germline CDR1 is MGHRA and CDR2 is YSYEKL. The CDR3 spells CASSQGTGWYEQYF. The CDR3 region has the DNA TGCGCCAGCAGCCAAGGGACAGGGTGGTACGAGCAGTACTTC.

The gene calls are TRBV24-1 and TRBJ2-1, with D possibly matching TRBD1 (5 bases). The CDR3 length is 13 residues. With 7 bases removed from V and 4 bases from J, the gap between germline ends came to 10 bases. CDR1 KGHDR and CDR2 SFDVKD come from the germline V gene. The chain's CDR3 is CATRSQGYNEQFF. For the CDR3, the DNA is TGTGCCACCAGGAGCCAGGGATACAATGAGCAGTTCTTC.

This clonotype was detected only a few times. V and J are TRBV6-1 and TRBJ2-2; possibly TRBD1 for D (6 bases). The germline V gene encodes CDR1 MNHNS and CDR2 SASEGT. There are 13 residues in the CDR3. V was shortened by 8 bases and J by 2 bases, with 9 bases between the two germline ends. Written as DNA, the CDR3 is TGTGCCAGCGTGGGGGCCAACACCGGGGAGCTGTTTTTT. This translates into CASVGANTGELFF.

This rearrangement joins TRBV3-1 to TRBJ2-3; D ambiguous. The CDR3 runs 16 residues. CDR1 and CDR2 (germline): LGHDT, YNNKEL (reference sequence). V was trimmed by 1 base and J by 0 bases, leaving 11 bases between them. CDR3 region: CASSQGWSSSTDTQYF. The CDR3 nucleotides are TGTGCCAGCAGCCAAGGCTGGAGTTCTAGCACAGATACGCAGTATTTT.

The V call is TRBV14, the J call TRBJ2-3, with TRBD2 matching over 12 bases. The germline V gene has CDR1 SGHDN and CDR2 FVKESK. V gave up 3 bases and J gave up 6 bases; unmatched junction bases: 10. This CDR3 is built from 17 residues. The CDR3 DNA sequence: TGTGCCAGCAGCCAGGCCACTAGCGGGGGGACCTTCGATACGCAGTATTTT. Its translation is CASSQATSGGTFDTQYF.

For this clonotype: The DNA is omitted, as the CDR3 cannot be located on it reliably, and the CDR3 follows TCRdb's listing. The V call is TRBV9, the J call TRBJ2-1; the table names TRBD1, a call not compared with the DNA. Germline values: CDR1 SGDLS, CDR2 YYNGEE. Counting both end residues, the CDR3 totals 11 amino acids. The CDR3 sequence is CASSVGLGIFF.

This clonotype was recorded at least ten times. This rearrangement joins TRBV20-1 to TRBJ2-1; D is possibly TRBD2 (6 bases). CDR1 DFQATT and CDR2 SNEGSKA come from the germline V gene (reference sequence). Trimming stripped 3 bases from V and 7 bases from J, with 10 bases between. This CDR3 region has 12 residues. The CDR3 nucleotides are TGCAGTGCTAGGACCGGGGGAAATGAGCAGTTCTTC. Amino acids: CSARTGGNEQFF.

For this clonotype: A much more abundant neighbour one base away suggests this may be a read error. Here the CDR3 omits its conserved ending phenylalanine or tryptophan, so a read error is the likely source. This rearrangement joins TRBV6-6 to TRBJ2-7; 7 positions match TRBD1. Per germline, CDR1 MNHNY and CDR2 SVGAGI (reference sequence). The V segment lost 6 bases and the J segment 5 bases; nucleotides outside the gene matches: 4. CDR3 length equals 12 residues. CDR3 DNA sequence: TGTGCCAGCAGCTCCACAGGGGACGAGCAGTACTCC. It is translated as CASSSTGDEQYS.

This clonotype was seen only a few times. The chain joins TRBV24-1 to TRBJ2-7; the D gene is possibly TRBD1 (6 bases). Germline CDR1 and CDR2: KGHDR and SFDVKD. Trimming pared 5 bases from V and 0 bases from J, leaving 7 bases between. This CDR3 contains 13 residues. The CDR3 bases are TGTGCCACCAGTGCAGGGGCCTCCTACGAGCAGTACTTC. Translating it yields CATSAGASYEQYF.

This clonotype was counted ten times or more. This chain uses TRBV7-9 with TRBJ2-7; a possible D gene is TRBD1 (5 bases). Germline lookup yields CDR1 SEHNR and CDR2 FQNEAQ (reference sequence). This CDR3 comprises 13 residues. Trimming took off 6 bases at V and 1 base at J, with 10 bases between the two ends. The CDR3 protein is CASRKGQSYEQYF. DNA for the CDR3: TGTGCCAGCAGGAAGGGGCAGTCCTACGAGCAGTACTTC.

This clonotype was counted many times. The chain carries TRBV7-9 and TRBJ1-2; D not resolved. This CDR3 has 17 amino acids. The germline V gene has CDR1 SEHNR and CDR2 FQNEAQ (reference sequence). Trimming took off 2 bases at V and 4 bases at J, with 20 bases between the two ends. CDR3 residues: CASSLTLGGQRVYGYTF. The DNA for the CDR3 is TGTGCCAGCAGCTTAACCTTGGGAGGGCAAAGAGTCTATGGCTACACCTTC.

This clonotype was seen only a few times. V is TRBV3-1 and J is TRBJ2-7; 10 nucleotides match TRBD2. The J segment lost 3 bases and the V segment lost 0 bases, leaving 5 bases of the junction unmatched. Germline-derived CDR1 and CDR2 are LGHDT and YNNKEL (reference sequence). The CDR3 length is 16 residues. The CDR3 sequence is CASSQESSGGFYEQYF. The CDR3 coding sequence is TGTGCCAGCAGCCAAGAATCTAGCGGGGGCTTCTACGAGCAGTACTTC.

This clonotype was found a few times. This rearrangement joins TRBV4-1 to TRBJ2-7; D is perhaps TRBD1 (6 bases). The length of the CDR3 is 15 residues. V gave up 4 bases and J gave up 0 bases, with 13 bases separating them. Germline CDR1 is MGHRA and CDR2 is YSYEKL. DNA of the CDR3: TGCGCCAGCAGCCCGTGGGACACGAGCTCCTACGAGCAGTACTTC. Protein product: CASSPWDTSSYEQYF.

The chain joins TRBV4-3 to TRBJ2-7; TRBD2 might be the D (5 bases). Germline lookup yields CDR1 LGHNA and CDR2 YSLEER. V lost 0 bases, J lost 0 bases, and 18 bases lay in between. This CDR3 has 18 residues. The CDR3 sequence: CASSQDLGNSGSSYEQYF. The CDR3 DNA reads TGCGCCAGCAGCCAAGATTTGGGAAACAGCGGAAGCTCCTACGAGCAGTACTTC.

This clonotype was detected a few times. The gene calls are TRBV12-3 or TRBV12-4 and TRBJ2-1; 11 bases align to TRBD2. CDR3 length: 17 residues. Trimming at V came to 2 bases and at J to 7 bases, leaving 10 bases not matched to a gene. CDR3 sequence: CASSLSSGRPGGNEQFF. CDR3 sequence (DNA): TGTGCCAGCAGTTTATCTAGCGGGAGGCCGGGAGGGAATGAGCAGTTCTTC.